The present T cell receptor (beta chain) was sequenced within a study of T cell repertoires in cytomegalovirus infection. General study findings and limits: CMV-specific TCR beta clonotypes restricted by HLA-C dominated the ex vivo response.

There are 14 residues in the CDR3. Germline values: CDR1 SGHVS, CDR2 FNYEAQ. With V trimmed by 4 bases and J by 4 bases, 5 bases remained unmatched. TCRdb ran MiXCR on the reads and lists one entry per CDR3 protein. The sample holds hundreds of thousands of distinct CDR3 sequences, around 29% seen once. This clonotype was detected only a few times. Its specificity is unknown. The chain has TRBV7-6 and TRBJ2-3, with TRBD2 matching over 7 bases. The clonotype originates from a human donor in good health (CMV status not recorded). Some clones in this sample may be carry-over from other donors' samples. Sample: cultured CD8+ T cells from PBMCs, taken from culture after CMV antigen stimulation. DNA of the CDR3: TGTGCCAGCAGCTCCGGGGGGTCCCCAGATACGCAGTATTTT. Protein: CASSSGGSPDTQYF.